Listed here are 27 T cell receptor beta chains from one sample, sequenced in a study of cytomegalovirus exposure and HLA in healthy donors. PCR primers comprised 60 Vbeta and 13 Jbeta primers. Produced via immunoSEQ multiplex PCR; TCRdb's table is partial and in-frame only. In total, the table holds under 85,000 clones. The sample was PBMCs. These TCRs come from a boy between 10 and 17 years old in good health and CMV-seronegative.

V usage is TRBV4-2 and J usage is TRBJ1-6; D not resolved. Germline CDR1 LGHNA, CDR2 YNFKEQ. CDR3 length equals 16 residues. Trimming removed 0 bases at V and 0 bases at J, with 6 bases between. The CDR3, as DNA: TGTGCCAGCAGCCAAGATCCGGGCTCCTATAATTCACCCCTCCACTTT. Translation: CASSQDPGSYNSPLHF.

The chain carries TRBV10-3 and TRBJ1-1; D may be TRBD1 (5 bases). This CDR3 has 13 amino acids. V was cut by 8 bases and J by 1 base, with 11 bases left in between. Germline V lookup: CDR1 ENHRY, CDR2 SYGVKD. CDR3 nucleotides: TGTGCCATCGGAGGGGTTAGGAACACTGAAGCTTTCTTT. Amino acids: CAIGGVRNTEAFF.

The V gene is TRBV5-1, the J gene TRBJ2-2; D is perhaps TRBD1 (5 bases). CDR1 and CDR2 from the germline V gene are SGHRS and YFSETQ. The CDR3 length is 14 residues. V was clipped by 5 bases and J by 2 bases, with 10 bases between them. The CDR3 protein is CASSVQVNTGELFF. CDR3 nucleotide sequence: TGCGCCAGCAGTGTACAGGTCAACACCGGGGAGCTGTTTTTT.

This sequence joins TRBV19 and TRBJ2-1; 10 bases are shared with TRBD2. Germline V gene lookup returns CDR1 LNHDA and CDR2 SQIVND (reference sequence). The CDR3 loop spans 16 amino acids. Trimming took 4 bases from V and 7 from J; bases not matched to a gene: 10. The CDR3 DNA follows: TGTGCCAGTAGTACTAGCGGGGGCCATCTACAAAATGAGCAGTTCTTC. Amino acids: CASSTSGGHLQNEQFF. Filled out from reference TRBV19 and TRBJ2-1, the complete variable domain reads DGGITQSPKYLFRKEGQNVTLSCEQNLNHDAMYWYRQDPGQGLRLIYYSQIVNDFQKGDIAEGYSVSREKKESFPLTVTSAQKNPTAFYLCASSTSGGHLQNEQFFGPGTRLTVL.

The chain links TRBV5-1 to TRBJ1-5; 10 positions agree with TRBD1. Looked up from germline, CDR1 is SGHRS and CDR2 is YFSETQ. This CDR3 is 14 amino acids long. Germline trimming cut 4 bases from V and 5 bases from J; bases unmatched to any gene: 3. Here the CDR3 reads CASSPTGGDQPQHF. In nucleotides, the CDR3 is TGCGCCAGCAGCCCGACAGGGGGCGATCAGCCCCAGCATTTT.

V usage is TRBV5-1 and J usage is TRBJ1-5; 7 bases match TRBD1. The V and J ends lost 4 bases and 5 bases, in that order; junction bases with no gene match: 9. CDR1 is SGHRS, CDR2 YFSETQ, per germline. The length of the CDR3 is 15 residues. The CDR3 is CASSEGTEGHQPQHF. DNA for the CDR3: TGCGCCAGCAGCGAAGGGACAGAAGGACATCAGCCCCAGCATTTT.

The chain uses TRBV5-1 and TRBJ2-2, with no clear D. V lost 2 bases to trimming and J lost 2 bases, with 10 bases between them. From germline, CDR1 is SGHRS and CDR2 YFSETQ. This CDR3 has 15 amino acids. CDR3 sequence (DNA): TGCGCCAGCAGCTTAGAGTTTTTTAACACCGGGGAGCTGTTTTTT. It encodes CASSLEFFNTGELFF.

This rearrangement joins TRBV5-4 to TRBJ2-3; TRBD1 might be the D (11 bases). The CDR3 totals 20 residues. Trimming took 0 bases from V and 7 from J, leaving 30 bases between them. Germline V gene lookup returns CDR1 SGHNT and CDR2 YYREEE (reference sequence). The CDR3 nucleotides read TGTGCCAGCAGCTTGGAGCGGACAGGGGGCCCTAGCGGGAGACTCTATACGCAGTATTTT. Amino acids: CASSLERTGGPSGRLYTQYF.

The CDR3 spells CASRRTGTDTQYF. CDR3 sequence (DNA): TGTGCCAGCAGAAGGACTGGCACAGATACGCAGTATTTT. The chain couples TRBV27 to TRBJ2-3; D possibly corresponds to TRBD2 (5 bases). CDR3 length: 13 residues. The germline V gene encodes CDR1 MNHEY and CDR2 SMNVEV (reference sequence). Trimming pared 6 bases from V and 1 base from J, leaving 8 bases between.

This CDR3 reads CASSPTQYRGATDEQYF. The CDR3 DNA follows: TGTGCCAGCAGTCCCACCCAGTACCGGGGGGCCACGGACGAGCAGTACTTC. V usage is TRBV5-4 and J usage is TRBJ2-7; perhaps TRBD2 as D (7 bases). CDR3 length: 17 amino acids. The germline V gene has CDR1 SGHNT and CDR2 YYREEE (reference sequence). Trimming removed 5 bases at V and 5 bases at J, with 26 bases between.

The chain couples TRBV7-2 to TRBJ2-1; 9 bases line up with TRBD2. This CDR3 spans 15 amino acids. Germline CDR1 SGHTA, CDR2 FQGNSA. The V segment lost 1 base and the J segment 7 bases; nucleotides outside the gene matches: 5. CDR3 residues: CASSLGGGARNEQFF. The CDR3 DNA sequence: TGTGCCAGCAGCTTAGGCGGGGGGGCCAGGAATGAGCAGTTCTTC.

Concerning this clone itself: Its ends do not fully match the called genes, so a read error is possible. This chain connects TRBV10-1 to TRBJ2-7, with 10 bases lining up with TRBD2. The CDR3 is 16 residues long. Germline lookup yields CDR1 WNHNN and CDR2 SYGVQD (reference sequence). The CDR3 region is CASGDLTSGVSGEQYF. CDR3 nucleotide sequence: TGCGCCAGCGGTGACCTAACTAGCGGGGTATCGGGCGAGCAGTACTTC.

V usage is TRBV6-6 and J usage is TRBJ1-5, with a tentative D call TRBD1 (6 bases). Between the trimmed V and J ends, which lost 1 base and 4 bases, there was a span of 8 bases. The CDR3 extends over 14 amino acids. Per germline, CDR1 MNHNY and CDR2 SVGAGI (reference sequence). This CDR3 reads CASSYWDMNQPQHF. The DNA of the CDR3 is TGTGCCAGCAGTTACTGGGACATGAATCAGCCCCAGCATTTT.

The CDR3 nucleotides are TGTGCCAGCAGTTACTCGATCCAGGGAAACACCATATATTTT. Its protein product is CASSYSIQGNTIYF. The chain combines TRBV6-6 with TRBJ1-3; the D is unclear. The length of the CDR3 is 14 residues. Germline values: CDR1 MNHNY, CDR2 SVGAGI (reference sequence). Trimming removed 0 bases at V and 4 bases at J, with 7 bases between.

J is TRBJ1-1 and V is TRBV7-9; the match to TRBD1 covers 7 bases. Germline CDR1 and CDR2: SEHNR and FQNEAQ (reference sequence). The CDR3 runs to 12 residues. The trim removed 3 bases at V and 11 bases at J, leaving 6 bases unmatched. The CDR3: CASSLRDSGAFF. The CDR3 DNA reads as TGTGCCAGCAGCTTGCGGGACAGTGGGGCTTTCTTT.

The chain is built from TRBV7-9 and TRBJ1-1; 10 positions match TRBD1. V lost 10 bases, J lost 4 bases, and 12 bases stayed unmatched. Germline V CDR1 and CDR2: SEHNR, FQNEAQ (reference sequence). CDR3 length: 15 residues. The CDR3 loop reads CANPPRGQGTTEAFF. The DNA for the CDR3 is TGTGCCAACCCGCCAAGGGGACAGGGGACCACTGAAGCTTTCTTT.

The chain couples TRBV9 to TRBJ2-7; 10 nucleotides align to TRBD1. Germline V CDR1 and CDR2: SGDLS, YYNGEE. CDR3 length: 16 amino acids. The V and J ends lost 0 bases and 6 bases, in that order; junction bases with no gene match: 9. The CDR3 coding sequence is TGTGCCAGCAGCGTAGATCCCCGACAGGGGGCTGGCGAGCAGTACTTC. It translates to CASSVDPRQGAGEQYF.

The genes are TRBV7-2 and TRBJ1-2; 9 bases match TRBD1. Losses at the gene ends were 0 bases for V and 8 bases for J; bases not matched to a gene: 4. The CDR3 contains 14 residues. Germline CDR1 and CDR2: SGHTA and FQGNSA. As DNA, the CDR3 is TGTGCCAGCAGCTTAGCGCGGGACAGGGACGGCTACACCTTC. It yields the protein CASSLARDRDGYTF.

The chain employs TRBV6-5 and TRBJ1-1; TRBD1 agrees at 7 bases. The junction had 3 bases not matched to a gene; V was cut back by 1 base and J by 4 bases. The CDR3 extends over 14 amino acids. Germline CDR1 MNHEY, CDR2 SVGAGI. For the CDR3, the DNA is TGTGCCAGCAGTTACTTGGGACAGTCCACTGAAGCTTTCTTT. The encoded protein is CASSYLGQSTEAFF.

The chain joins TRBV20-1 to TRBJ2-1; 7 bases are a match to TRBD2. Germline V gene lookup returns CDR1 DFQATT and CDR2 SNEGSKA (reference sequence). The CDR3 covers 11 residues. The junction had 1 base not matched to a gene; V was cut back by 2 bases and J by 9 bases. The CDR3 DNA reads as TGCAGTGCTAGACTAGCGGTTGAGCAGTTCTTC. Amino acid sequence: CSARLAVEQFF.

The J gene is TRBJ2-3, the V gene TRBV9, with D maybe TRBD1 (6 bases). Looked up from germline, CDR1 is SGDLS and CDR2 is YYNGEE. This CDR3 has 16 residues. Trimming took off 5 bases at V and 1 base at J, with 17 bases between the two ends. The CDR3: CASSGGADFRTDTQYF. CDR3 coding DNA: TGTGCCAGCAGTGGGGGCGCCGACTTCCGCACAGATACGCAGTATTTT.

The chain recombines TRBV7-2 with TRBJ2-7; maybe TRBD2 (5 bases). The CDR3 sequence is 15 residues long. V was trimmed by 6 bases and J by 5 bases, leaving 20 bases between them. Germline V gene sequence: CDR1 SGHTA, CDR2 FQGNSA. The CDR3 DNA follows: TGTGCCAGCAGGGTGACCGGGTCGAGCGGAAACGAGCAGTACTTC. Its translation: CASRVTGSSGNEQYF.

This chain links TRBV6-5 with TRBJ1-4; TRBD1 might be the D (6 bases). This CDR3 has 15 amino acids. Trimming took 1 base from V and 5 from J, leaving 11 bases between them. Germline CDR1 is MNHEY and CDR2 is SVGAGI. This CDR3 reads CASSYWGQGNEKLFF. The DNA of the CDR3 is TGTGCCAGCAGTTACTGGGGGCAAGGAAATGAAAAACTGTTTTTT.

CDR3 nucleotide sequence: TGTGCCAGCAGCTTAAGCAGGGGGCCATACAATGAGCAGTTCTTC. Translation: CASSLSRGPYNEQFF. This chain connects TRBV5-4 to TRBJ2-1; 8 positions agree with TRBD1. Germline V lookup: CDR1 SGHNT, CDR2 YYREEE (reference sequence). The V segment lost 2 bases and the J segment 4 bases; nucleotides outside the gene matches: 5. This CDR3 is built from 15 residues.

The chain links TRBV20-1 to TRBJ2-1; a possible D gene is TRBD2 (5 bases). Trimming pared 8 bases from V and 7 bases from J, leaving 9 bases between. The germline V gene has CDR1 DFQATT and CDR2 SNEGSKA (reference sequence). The CDR3 has 10 residues. The CDR3 loop reads CSQTGNEQFF. The CDR3 region has the DNA TGCAGTCAAACGGGGAATGAGCAGTTCTTC.

V gene TRBV19 combines with J gene TRBJ2-1, with 8 bases lining up with TRBD1. Trimming removed 9 bases from V and 7 bases from J; junction bases left unmatched: 11. Germline V gene sequence: CDR1 LNHDA, CDR2 SQIVND (reference sequence). This CDR3 contains 14 residues. This CDR3 reads CASEDRVGFNEQFF. The CDR3 DNA follows: TGTGCCAGCGAGGACAGGGTCGGTTTTAATGAGCAGTTCTTC.

This chain uses TRBV7-9 with TRBJ2-7; TRBD1 matches 11 bases. The V segment lost 5 bases and the J segment 6 bases; nucleotides outside the gene matches: 15. Germline V gives CDR1 SEHNR, CDR2 FQNEAQ (reference sequence). The CDR3 loop spans 17 amino acids. The CDR3 DNA reads TGTGCCAGCAGCCCCACCTTCGGACAGGGGGCGCCTGGCGAGCAGTACTTC. Translating it yields CASSPTFGQGAPGEQYF.